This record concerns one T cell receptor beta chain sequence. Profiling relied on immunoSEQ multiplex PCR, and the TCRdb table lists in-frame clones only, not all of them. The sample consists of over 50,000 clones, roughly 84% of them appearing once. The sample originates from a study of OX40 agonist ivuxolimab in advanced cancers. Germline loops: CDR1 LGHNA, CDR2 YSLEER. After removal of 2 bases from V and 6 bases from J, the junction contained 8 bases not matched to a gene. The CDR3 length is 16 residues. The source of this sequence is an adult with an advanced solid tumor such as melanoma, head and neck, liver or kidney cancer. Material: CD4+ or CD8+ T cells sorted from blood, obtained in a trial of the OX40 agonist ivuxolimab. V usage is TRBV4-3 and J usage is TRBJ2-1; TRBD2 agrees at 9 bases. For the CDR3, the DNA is TGCGCCAGCAGCCAAAGCCCGCGGGAGGGCTCCAATGAGCAGTTCTTC. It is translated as CASSQSPREGSNEQFF.